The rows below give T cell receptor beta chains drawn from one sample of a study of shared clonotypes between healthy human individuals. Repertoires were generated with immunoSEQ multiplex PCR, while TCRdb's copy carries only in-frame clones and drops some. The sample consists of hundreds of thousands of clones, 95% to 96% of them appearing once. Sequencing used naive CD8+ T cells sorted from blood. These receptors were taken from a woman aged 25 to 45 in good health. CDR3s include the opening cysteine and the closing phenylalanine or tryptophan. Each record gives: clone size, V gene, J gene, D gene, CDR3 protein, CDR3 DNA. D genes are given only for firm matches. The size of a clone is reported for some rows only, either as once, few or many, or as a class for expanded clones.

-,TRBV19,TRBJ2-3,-,CASSWGRGPDTQYF,TGTGCCAGTAGTTGGGGTAGGGGCCCAGATACGCAGTATTTT
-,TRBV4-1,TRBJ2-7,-,CASSHSTGTSDPYEQYF,TGCGCCAGCAGCCATTCAACCGGGACTTCTGACCCTTACGAGCAGTACTTC
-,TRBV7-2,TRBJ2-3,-,CASSLIGNPDTQYF,TGTGCCAGCAGCTTAATCGGGAACCCCGATACGCAGTATTTT
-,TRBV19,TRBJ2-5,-,CASSIRDQETQYF,TGTGCCAGTAGTATACGGGACCAAGAGACCCAGTACTTC
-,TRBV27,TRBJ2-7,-,CASSLIPPSIWATYEQYF,TGTGCCAGCAGTTTAATCCCCCCCTCAATCTGGGCCACCTACGAGCAGTACTTC
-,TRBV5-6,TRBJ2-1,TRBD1,CASSLVTRDRANEQFF,TGTGCCAGCAGCTTGGTCACCCGGGACAGGGCCAATGAGCAGTTCTTC
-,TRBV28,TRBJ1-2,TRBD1,CASRDRIPFAGYTF,TGTGCCAGCAGGGACAGGATCCCCTTTGCCGGCTACACCTTC
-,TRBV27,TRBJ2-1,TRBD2,CASSLTSGIRSEQFF,TGTGCCAGCAGTTTAACTAGCGGGATTAGGAGTGAGCAGTTCTTC
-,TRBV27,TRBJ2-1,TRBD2,CASNREGSYNEQFF,TGTGCCAGTAACCGGGAGGGGTCCTACAATGAGCAGTTCTTC
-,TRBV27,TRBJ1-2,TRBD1,CASSAGTGGYGYTF,TGTGCCAGCAGTGCCGGGACAGGGGGTTATGGCTACACCTTC
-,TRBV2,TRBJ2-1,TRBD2,CASSEWAFSGSSYNEQFF,TGTGCCAGCAGTGAATGGGCCTTTAGCGGGAGCTCCTACAATGAGCAGTTCTTC
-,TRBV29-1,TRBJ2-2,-,CSVLQGGGELFF,TGCAGCGTTCTACAGGGTGGCGGGGAGCTGTTTTTT
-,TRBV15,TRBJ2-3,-,CATSPDRTDTQYF,TGTGCCACCAGCCCTGACCGCACAGATACGCAGTATTTT
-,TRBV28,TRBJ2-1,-,CASSPSSYNEQFF,TGTGCCAGCAGCCCAAGCTCCTACAATGAGCAGTTCTTC
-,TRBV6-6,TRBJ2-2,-,CASTNTGELFF,TGTGCCAGCACGAACACCGGGGAGCTGTTTTTT
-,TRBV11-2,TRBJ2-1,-,CASSLLRGTSSYNEQFF,TGTGCCAGCAGCCTCTTAAGGGGGACAAGCTCCTACAATGAGCAGTTCTTC
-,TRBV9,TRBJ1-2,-,CASSELANYGYTF,TGTGCCAGCAGCGAGCTAGCTAACTATGGCTACACCTTC
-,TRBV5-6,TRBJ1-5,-,CASSSGTLTQPQHF,TGTGCCAGCAGCTCCGGGACATTGACTCAGCCCCAGCATTTT
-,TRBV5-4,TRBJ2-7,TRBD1,CASSLGRDSYEQYF,TGTGCCAGCAGCTTGGGCCGGGACAGCTACGAGCAGTACTTC
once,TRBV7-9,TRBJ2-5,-,CASSPQKRGQQETQYF,TGTGCCAGCAGCCCCCAAAAAAGAGGACAGCAAGAGACCCAGTACTTC
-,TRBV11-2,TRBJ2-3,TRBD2,CASSLELAGPSTDTQYF,TGTGCCAGCAGCTTAGAACTAGCGGGGCCTAGCACAGATACGCAGTATTTT
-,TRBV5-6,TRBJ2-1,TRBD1,CASSSLSGTGEFF,TGTGCCAGCAGCTCCCTCTCCGGGACAGGGGAGTTCTTC
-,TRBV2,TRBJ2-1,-,CASSVDREGLIDNEQFF,TGTGCCAGCAGTGTAGACAGGGAGGGCCTGATCGACAATGAGCAGTTCTTC
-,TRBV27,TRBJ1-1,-,CASSRGGVDTEAFF,TGTGCCAGCTCTAGGGGGGGTGTAGACACTGAAGCTTTCTTT
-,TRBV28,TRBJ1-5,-,CASSWVSVVAISPQHF,TGTGCCAGCAGTTGGGTTTCGGTTGTAGCAATCAGCCCCCAGCATTTT
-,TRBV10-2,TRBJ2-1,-,CASSQLGGSYNEQFF,TGCGCCAGCAGTCAGCTGGGGGGCTCCTACAATGAGCAGTTCTTC
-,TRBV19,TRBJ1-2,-,CAIEEGGHGYTF,TGTGCCATCGAAGAAGGCGGCCATGGCTACACCTTC
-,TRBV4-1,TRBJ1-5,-,CASSQTDNQPQHF,TGCGCCAGCAGCCAAACAGATAATCAGCCCCAGCATTTT